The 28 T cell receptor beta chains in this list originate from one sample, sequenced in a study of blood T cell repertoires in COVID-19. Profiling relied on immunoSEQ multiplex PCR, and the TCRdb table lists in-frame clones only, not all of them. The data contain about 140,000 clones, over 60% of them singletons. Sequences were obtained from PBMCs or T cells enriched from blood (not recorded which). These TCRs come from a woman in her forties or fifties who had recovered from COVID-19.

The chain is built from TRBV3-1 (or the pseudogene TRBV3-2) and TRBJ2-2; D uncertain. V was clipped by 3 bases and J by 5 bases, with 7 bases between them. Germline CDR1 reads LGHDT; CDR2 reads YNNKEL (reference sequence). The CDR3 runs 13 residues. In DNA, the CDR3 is TGTGCCAGCAGCCATCTCGGTACCGGGGAGCTGTTTTTT. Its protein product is CASSHLGTGELFF.

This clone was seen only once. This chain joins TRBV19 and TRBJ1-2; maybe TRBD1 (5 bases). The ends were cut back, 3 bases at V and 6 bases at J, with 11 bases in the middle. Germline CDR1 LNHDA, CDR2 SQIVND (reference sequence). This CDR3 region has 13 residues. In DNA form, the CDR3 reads TGTGCCAGTAGTATGGTGCAGGGTGATGGCTACACCTTC. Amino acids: CASSMVQGDGYTF.

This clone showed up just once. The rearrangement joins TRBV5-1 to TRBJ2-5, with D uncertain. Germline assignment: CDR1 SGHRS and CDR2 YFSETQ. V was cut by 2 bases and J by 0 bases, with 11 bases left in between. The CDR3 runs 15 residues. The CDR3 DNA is TGCGCCAGCAGCTTCTATTCTTCGTACCAAGAGACCCAGTACTTC. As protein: CASSFYSSYQETQYF.

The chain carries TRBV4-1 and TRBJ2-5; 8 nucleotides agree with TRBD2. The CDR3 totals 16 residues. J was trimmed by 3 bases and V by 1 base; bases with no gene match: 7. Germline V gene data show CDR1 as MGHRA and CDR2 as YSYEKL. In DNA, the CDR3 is TGCGCCAGCAGCCAAGTTGTCGCGGGGGGTGAAGAGACCCAGTACTTC. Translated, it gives CASSQVVAGGEETQYF.

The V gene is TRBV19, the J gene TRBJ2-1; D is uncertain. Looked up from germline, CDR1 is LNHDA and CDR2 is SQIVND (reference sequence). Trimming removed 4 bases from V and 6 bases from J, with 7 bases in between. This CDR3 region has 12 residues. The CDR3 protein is CASSTPSNEQFF. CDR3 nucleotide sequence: TGTGCCAGTAGTACTCCTTCCAATGAGCAGTTCTTC.

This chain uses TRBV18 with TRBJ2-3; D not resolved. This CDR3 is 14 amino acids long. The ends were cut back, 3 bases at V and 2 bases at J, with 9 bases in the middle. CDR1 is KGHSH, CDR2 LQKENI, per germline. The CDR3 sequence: CASSPLTHTDTQYF. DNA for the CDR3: TGTGCCAGCTCACCGTTGACTCACACAGATACGCAGTATTTT.

CDR3 residues: CASSRTGGGNQPQHF. The DNA of the CDR3 is TGTGCCAGTAGTAGGACAGGGGGAGGCAATCAGCCCCAGCATTTT. The V gene is TRBV19, the J gene TRBJ1-5; 10 bases are shared with TRBD1. Trimming took 4 bases from V and 2 from J; bases not matched to a gene: 2. Germline CDR1 and CDR2: LNHDA and SQIVND (reference sequence). CDR3 length: 15 amino acids.

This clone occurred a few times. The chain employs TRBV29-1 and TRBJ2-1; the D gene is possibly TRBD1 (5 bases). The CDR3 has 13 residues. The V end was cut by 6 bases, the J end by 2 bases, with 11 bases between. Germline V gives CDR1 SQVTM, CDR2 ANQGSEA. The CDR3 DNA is TGCAGCGTGGGGCGAGGCACCTACAATGAGCAGTTCTTC. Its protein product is CSVGRGTYNEQFF.

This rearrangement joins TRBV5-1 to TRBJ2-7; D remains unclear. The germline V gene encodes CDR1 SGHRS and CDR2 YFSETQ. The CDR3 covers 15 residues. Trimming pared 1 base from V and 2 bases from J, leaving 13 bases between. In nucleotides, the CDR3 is TGCGCCAGCAGCTTGATCTGCACCACTGCCTACGAGCAGTACTTC. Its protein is CASSLICTTAYEQYF.

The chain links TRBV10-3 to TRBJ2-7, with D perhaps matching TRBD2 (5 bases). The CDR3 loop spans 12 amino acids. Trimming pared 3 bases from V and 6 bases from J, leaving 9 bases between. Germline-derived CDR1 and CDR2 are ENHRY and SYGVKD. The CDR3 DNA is TGTGCCATCAGTGAATCAGGAGGCGAGCAGTACTTC. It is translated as CAISESGGEQYF.

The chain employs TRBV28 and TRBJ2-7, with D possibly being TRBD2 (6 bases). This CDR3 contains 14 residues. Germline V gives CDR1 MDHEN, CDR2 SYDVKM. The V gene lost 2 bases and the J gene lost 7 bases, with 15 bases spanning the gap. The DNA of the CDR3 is TGTGCCAGCAGTTTAGCGAGGGACTGGGGGGAGCAGTACTTC. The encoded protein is CASSLARDWGEQYF.

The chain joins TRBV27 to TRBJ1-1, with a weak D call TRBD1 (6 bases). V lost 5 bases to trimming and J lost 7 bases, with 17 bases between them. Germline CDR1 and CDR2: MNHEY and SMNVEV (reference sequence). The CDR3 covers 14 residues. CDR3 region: CASSPRGRGFEAFF. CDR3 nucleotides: TGTGCCAGCAGTCCCCGGGGCAGGGGCTTTGAAGCTTTCTTT.

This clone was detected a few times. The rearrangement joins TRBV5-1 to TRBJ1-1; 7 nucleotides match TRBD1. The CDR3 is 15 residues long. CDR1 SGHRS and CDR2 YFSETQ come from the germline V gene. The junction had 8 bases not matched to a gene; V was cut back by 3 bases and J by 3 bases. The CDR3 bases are TGCGCCAGCAGCTCCCCGTCGAGGGGGCACACTGAAGCTTTCTTT. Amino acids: CASSSPSRGHTEAFF.

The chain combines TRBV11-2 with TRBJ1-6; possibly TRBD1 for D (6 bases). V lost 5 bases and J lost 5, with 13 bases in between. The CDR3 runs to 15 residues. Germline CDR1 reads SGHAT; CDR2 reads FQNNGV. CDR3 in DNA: TGTGCCAGCAGCCTCCGGGCAGGGGATAATTCACCCCTCCACTTT. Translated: CASSLRAGDNSPLHF.

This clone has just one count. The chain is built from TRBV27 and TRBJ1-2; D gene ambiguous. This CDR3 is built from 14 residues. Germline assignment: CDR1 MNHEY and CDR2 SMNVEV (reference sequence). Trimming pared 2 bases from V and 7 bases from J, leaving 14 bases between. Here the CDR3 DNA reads TGTGCCAGCAGTTTAGTCGACGCGGGCAGTGGCTACACCTTC. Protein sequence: CASSLVDAGSGYTF.

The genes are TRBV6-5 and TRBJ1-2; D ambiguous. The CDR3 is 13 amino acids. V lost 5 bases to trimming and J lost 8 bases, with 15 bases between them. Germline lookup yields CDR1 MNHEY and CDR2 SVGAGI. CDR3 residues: CASSTLWALGYTF. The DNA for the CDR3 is TGTGCCAGCAGTACCTTGTGGGCGCTCGGCTACACCTTC.

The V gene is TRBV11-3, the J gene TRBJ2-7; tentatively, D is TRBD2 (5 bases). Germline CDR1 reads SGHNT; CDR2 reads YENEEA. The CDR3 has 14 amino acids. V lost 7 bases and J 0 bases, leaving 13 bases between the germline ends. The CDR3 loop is CASNPGGSSYEQYF. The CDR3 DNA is TGTGCCAGCAACCCAGGTGGGAGCTCCTACGAGCAGTACTTC.

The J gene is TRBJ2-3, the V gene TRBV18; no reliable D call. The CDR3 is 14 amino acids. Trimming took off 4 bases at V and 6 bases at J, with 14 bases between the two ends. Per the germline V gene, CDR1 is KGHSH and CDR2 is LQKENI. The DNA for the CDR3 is TGTGCCAGCTCACGCACCGGTCCCCCGGATACGCAGTATTTT. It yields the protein CASSRTGPPDTQYF.

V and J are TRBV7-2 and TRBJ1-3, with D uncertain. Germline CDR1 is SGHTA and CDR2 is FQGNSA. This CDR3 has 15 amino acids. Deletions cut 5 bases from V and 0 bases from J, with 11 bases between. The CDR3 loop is CASSTSRSSGNTIYF. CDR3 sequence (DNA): TGTGCCAGCAGCACGAGTAGGAGCTCTGGAAACACCATATATTTT.

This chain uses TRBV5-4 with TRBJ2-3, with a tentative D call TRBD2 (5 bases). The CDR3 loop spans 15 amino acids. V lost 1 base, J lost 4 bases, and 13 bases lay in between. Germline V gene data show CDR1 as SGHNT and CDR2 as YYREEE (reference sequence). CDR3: CASSLKVLAPDTQYF. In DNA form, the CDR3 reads TGTGCCAGCAGCTTGAAGGTGTTAGCGCCAGATACGCAGTATTTT.

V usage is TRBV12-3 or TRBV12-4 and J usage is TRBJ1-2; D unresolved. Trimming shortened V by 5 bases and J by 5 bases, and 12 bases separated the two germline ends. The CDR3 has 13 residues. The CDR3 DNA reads TGTGCCAGCAGTAGCGGGATTCCTTATGGCTACACCTTC. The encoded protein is CASSSGIPYGYTF.

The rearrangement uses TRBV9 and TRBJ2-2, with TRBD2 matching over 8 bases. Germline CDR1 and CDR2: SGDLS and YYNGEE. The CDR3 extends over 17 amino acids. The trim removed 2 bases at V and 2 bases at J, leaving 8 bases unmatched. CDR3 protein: CASSVPKLADNTGELFF. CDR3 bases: TGTGCCAGCAGCGTCCCCAAACTAGCGGACAACACCGGGGAGCTGTTTTTT.

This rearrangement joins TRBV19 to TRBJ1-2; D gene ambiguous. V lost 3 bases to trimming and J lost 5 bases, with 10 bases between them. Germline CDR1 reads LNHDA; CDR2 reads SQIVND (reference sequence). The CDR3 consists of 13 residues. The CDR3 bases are TGTGCCAGTAGTATGGGCCGAACGTATGGCTACACCTTC. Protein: CASSMGRTYGYTF.

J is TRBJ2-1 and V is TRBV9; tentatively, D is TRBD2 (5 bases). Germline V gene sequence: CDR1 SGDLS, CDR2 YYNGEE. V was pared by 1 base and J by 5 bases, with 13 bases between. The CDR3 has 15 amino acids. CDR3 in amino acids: CASSVRVSANNEQFF. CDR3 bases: TGTGCCAGCAGCGTACGGGTTAGCGCTAACAATGAGCAGTTCTTC.

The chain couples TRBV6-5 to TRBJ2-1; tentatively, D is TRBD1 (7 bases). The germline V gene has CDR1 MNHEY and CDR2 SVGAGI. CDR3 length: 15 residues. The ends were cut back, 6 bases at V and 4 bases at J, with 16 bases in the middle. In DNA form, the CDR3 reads TGTGCCAGCAGCCGGAGGGACAGAAGGTACAATGAGCAGTTCTTC. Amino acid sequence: CASSRRDRRYNEQFF.

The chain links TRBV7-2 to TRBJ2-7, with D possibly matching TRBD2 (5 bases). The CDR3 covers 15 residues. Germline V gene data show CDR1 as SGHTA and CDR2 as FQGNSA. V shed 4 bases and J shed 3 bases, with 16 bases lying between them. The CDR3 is CASSSGHGLYYEQYF. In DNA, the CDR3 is TGTGCCAGCAGCTCTGGCCACGGACTCTACTACGAGCAGTACTTC.

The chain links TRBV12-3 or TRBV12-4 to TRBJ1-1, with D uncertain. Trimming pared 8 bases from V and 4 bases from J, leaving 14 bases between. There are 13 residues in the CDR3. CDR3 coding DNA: TGTGCCAGCCAAGCCTCCTCGGGCACTGAAGCTTTCTTT. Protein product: CASQASSGTEAFF.

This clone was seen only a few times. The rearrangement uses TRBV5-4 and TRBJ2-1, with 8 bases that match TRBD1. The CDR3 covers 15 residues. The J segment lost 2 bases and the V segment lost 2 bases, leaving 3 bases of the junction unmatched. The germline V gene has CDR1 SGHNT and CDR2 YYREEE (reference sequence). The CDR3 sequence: CASSFDRGTYNEQFF. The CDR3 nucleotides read TGTGCCAGCAGCTTCGACAGGGGTACCTACAATGAGCAGTTCTTC.